Listed below are T cell receptor beta chains from one sample, sequenced in a study of control samples from healthy donors and cancer patients. TCRdb keeps only in-frame clones here, not all; method: immunoSEQ multiplex PCR. The sample records more than 95,000 clones, 88% being singletons. The sample consisted of blood. These receptors were obtained from a woman aged 70-85 years in good health. CDR3s include the opening cysteine and the closing phenylalanine or tryptophan. The order of the fields is D gene, V gene, clone size, J gene, CDR3 DNA, CDR3 protein. The D gene is left open where the match is weak. Size is omitted from some rows. Given values are once, few, many or a class for expanded clones.

D gene: TRBD1
V gene: TRBV7-2
clone size: .
J gene: TRBJ2-7
CDR3 DNA: TGTGCCAGCAGCTTAGAGCCGACAGGGCTCGAGCAGTACTTC
CDR3 protein: CASSLEPTGLEQYF

D gene: .
V gene: TRBV28
clone size: .
J gene: TRBJ1-2
CDR3 DNA: TGTGCCAGCAGTGCAGGGCTCCCGGGAGGCTACACCTTC
CDR3 protein: CASSAGLPGGYTF

D gene: TRBD1
V gene: TRBV7-9
clone size: .
J gene: TRBJ1-1
CDR3 DNA: TGTGCCAGCAGCTCGACAGGGGCTGAAAACACTGAAGCTTTCTTT
CDR3 protein: CASSSTGAENTEAFF

D gene: .
V gene: TRBV10-2
clone size: .
J gene: TRBJ2-5
CDR3 DNA: TGCGCCACCTTGATACAAGAGACCCAGTACTTC
CDR3 protein: CATLIQETQYF

D gene: TRBD1
V gene: TRBV14
clone size: few
J gene: TRBJ1-1
CDR3 DNA: TGTGCCAGCAGCGCCCAGGGGGCGCGGAACACTGAAGCTTTCTTT
CDR3 protein: CASSAQGARNTEAFF

D gene: TRBD1
V gene: TRBV6-5
clone size: .
J gene: TRBJ1-2
CDR3 DNA: TGTGCCAGCAGTTACTCGGGACAGGCACCAGCGGGCTACACCTTC
CDR3 protein: CASSYSGQAPAGYTF

D gene: .
V gene: TRBV10-3
clone size: .
J gene: TRBJ1-6
CDR3 DNA: TGTGCCATCAGTGAGTCTGCAGGGGAGGTTTCACCCCTCCACTTT
CDR3 protein: CAISESAGEVSPLHF

D gene: .
V gene: TRBV5-6
clone size: .
J gene: TRBJ1-1
CDR3 DNA: TGTGCCAGCAGCTTGGATACGAACACTGAAGCTTTCTTT
CDR3 protein: CASSLDTNTEAFF

D gene: TRBD1
V gene: TRBV30
clone size: .
J gene: TRBJ2-7
CDR3 DNA: TGTGCCTGGAGTTCAGCGGGACAGGGGACTTACGAGCAGTACTTC
CDR3 protein: CAWSSAGQGTYEQYF

D gene: .
V gene: TRBV1
clone size: .
J gene: TRBJ2-7
CDR3 DNA: TGCACCAGCAGCCAAGGGGCACGGGACGGGACCTACGAGCAGTACTTC
CDR3 protein: CTSSQGARDGTYEQYF

D gene: TRBD1
V gene: TRBV4-3
clone size: .
J gene: TRBJ1-2
CDR3 DNA: TGCGCCAGCAGCCAAGAAAGGACAGGGCGCTATGGCTACACCTTC
CDR3 protein: CASSQERTGRYGYTF

D gene: .
V gene: TRBV3-1/TRBV3-2
clone size: .
J gene: TRBJ1-2
CDR3 DNA: TGTGCCAGCAGCCTAGAGGGTGGAGACGACTATGGCTACACCTTC
CDR3 protein: CASSLEGGDDYGYTF

D gene: .
V gene: TRBV5-1
clone size: .
J gene: TRBJ2-1
CDR3 DNA: TGCGCCAGCAGCCCCGACCCCAGCTCCTACAATGAGCAGTTCTTC
CDR3 protein: CASSPDPSSYNEQFF